This record concerns one TCR beta chain sequence. These data belong to a study of blood T cell repertoires in COVID-19. Assay used: immunoSEQ multiplex PCR; TCRdb lists only in-frame clones, some missing. The sample carries 90,000 to 120,000 clones, about 80% recorded once. The sequenced material came from peripheral blood. The sequence was collected from a woman at least 80 years old with active or convalescent COVID-19.

The CDR3 bases are TGTGCCACTGACCCCCCGGGCTCCTACGAGCAGTACTTC. Translated, it gives CATDPPGSYEQYF. The chain links TRBV5-8 to TRBJ2-7; the D is unclear. CDR1 is SGHTS and CDR2 is YDEGEE in the germline V gene. CDR3 size: 13 residues. V was cut by 9 bases and J by 0 bases, with 13 bases left in between. Supplemented by reference TRBV5-8 and TRBJ2-7, the full variable domain reads EAGVTQSPTHLIKTRGQQATLRCSPISGHTSVYWYQQALGLGLQFLLWYDEGEERNRGNFPPRFSGRQFPNYSSELNVNALELEDSALYLCATDPPGSYEQYFGPGTRLTVT.